This TCR beta chain stems from a study of vaccination effects on CD4 cells after COVID-19. Sequencing used immunoSEQ multiplex PCR; TCRdb keeps in-frame clones, though not all of them. The sample shows tens of thousands of clones, around 80% of them seen only once. Details on this clone: Antigen: not known.

Before sequencing, viral peptide pools were used by the ViraFEST assay to expand antigen-specific CD4+ T cells. Cells that had been cultured for 9 to 10 days were the source of isolated CD4+ T cells. V lost 1 base to trimming and J lost 8 bases, with 14 bases between them. The CDR3 length is 14 residues. Germline V gives CDR1 MDHEN, CDR2 SYDVKM. The clonotype comes from a human donor who received a COVID-19 vaccine. Sample: CD4+ T cells from PBMCs cultured with HCoV-229E spike peptides, taken before COVID-19 vaccination. This chain uses TRBV28 with TRBJ1-2; weak D call: TRBD1 (6 bases). CDR3 coding DNA: TGTGCCAGCAGTTTATTCGGGGGGGCGGGCGGCTACACCTTC. Residues: CASSLFGGAGGYTF.